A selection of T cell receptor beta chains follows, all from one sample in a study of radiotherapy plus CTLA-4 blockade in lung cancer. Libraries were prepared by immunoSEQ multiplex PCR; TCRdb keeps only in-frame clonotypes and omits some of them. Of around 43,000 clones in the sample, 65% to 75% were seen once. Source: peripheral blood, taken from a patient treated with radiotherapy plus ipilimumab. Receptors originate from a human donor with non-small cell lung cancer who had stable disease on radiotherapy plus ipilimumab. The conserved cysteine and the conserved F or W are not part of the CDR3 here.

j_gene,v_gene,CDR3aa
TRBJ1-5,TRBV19,ASSIVRNQPQH
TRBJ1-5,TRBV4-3,ASSVTLGGNQPQH
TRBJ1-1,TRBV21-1,ASSKGQGAGAF
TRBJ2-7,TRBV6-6,ASSDPGVYEQY
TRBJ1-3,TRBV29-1,SVAGSSSGNTIY
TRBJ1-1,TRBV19,ASSRHRGDFRDGSIEAF
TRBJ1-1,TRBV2,ASSGRATEAF
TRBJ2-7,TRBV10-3,AISATEYEQY
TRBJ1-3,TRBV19,ASSRGQTSGNTIY
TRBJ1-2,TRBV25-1,ASSERTAPWDGYT
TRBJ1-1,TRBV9,ASSRLQGAGNTEAF
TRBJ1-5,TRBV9,ASRARDNYQPQH
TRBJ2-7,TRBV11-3,ASSPGGTSYEQY
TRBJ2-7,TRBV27,ASSLNPGRRGGEQY
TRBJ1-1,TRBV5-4,ASSPPGQGGTEAF
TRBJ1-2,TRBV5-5,ASSREGSNSNYGYT
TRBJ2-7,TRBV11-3,ASSKNYEQY
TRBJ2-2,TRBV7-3,ASSPGLAAGELF
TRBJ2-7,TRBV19,ACDSPLTYEQY
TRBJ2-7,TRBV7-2,ASSLASGTGGFEQY
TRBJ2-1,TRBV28,ASSLAGGLYEQF
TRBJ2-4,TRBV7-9,ASSTPKNIQY
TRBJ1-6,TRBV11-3,ASSLDGNSPLH
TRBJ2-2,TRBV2,ASSEGTRRVTGELF
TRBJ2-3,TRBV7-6,ASRLKGQGAPSTDTQY
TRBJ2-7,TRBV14,ASSQPRGTAFSYEQY
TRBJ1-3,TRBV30,AWRGSGVGNTIY
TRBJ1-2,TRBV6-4,AINPRTGPGYGYT
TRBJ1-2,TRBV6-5,ASSRQGDGYT
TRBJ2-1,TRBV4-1,ASSQAPQRGSNEQF
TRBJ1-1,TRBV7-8,ASSLVVRTEAF
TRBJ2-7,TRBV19,ASSNSPRAYEQY
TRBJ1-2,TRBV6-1,ASSLGQLYGYT
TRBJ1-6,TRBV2,ASRGTGFNSPLH
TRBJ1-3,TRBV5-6,ASSTGQSSGNTIY
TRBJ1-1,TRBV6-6,ASSTRQGSGNTEAF
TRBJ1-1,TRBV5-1,ASSNPGTEAF
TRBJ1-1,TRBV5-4,ASSFTGQGYTEAF
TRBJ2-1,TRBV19,ASSIARRGGSSYNEQF
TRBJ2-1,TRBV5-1,ASSLSGTSDFYNEQF
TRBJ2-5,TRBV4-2,ASSLAVVDQETQY
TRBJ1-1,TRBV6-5,ASSYGQSEAF
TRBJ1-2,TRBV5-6,ASSLDPRGNGYT
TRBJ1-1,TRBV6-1,ASHRGGEAF
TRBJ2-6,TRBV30,AWNRFSGANVLT
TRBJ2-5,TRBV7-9,ASSFTGGLWETQY
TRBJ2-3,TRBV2,ASSESGYDTQY
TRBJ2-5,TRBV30,AWSGGSKRGRQETQY
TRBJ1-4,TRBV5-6,ASSDSRGQVEKLF
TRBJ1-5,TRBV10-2,ASSEYQGDNQPQH